The 31 T cell receptor beta chains reported below all come from one sample, sequenced in a study of early T cells in non-severe SARS-CoV-2 infection (dated by TCRdb to the early 2020s). The library was produced with 5' RACE. This sample was sequenced with a NextSeq 500. The raw public reads went through TCRdb reprocessing: fastp at Q25, MiXCR clone calling, in-frame beta chains kept. Identical CDR3 protein sequences are pooled into one entry, listed with their most common genes and DNA. The sample contains about 79,000 distinct CDR3 sequences, about 13% of them found a single time. The ten most abundant clones make up nearly 6% of the sample. What was sequenced was whole blood. The receptor source for this set is an adult who was a healthcare worker with PCR-confirmed SARS-CoV-2 infection or an uninfected control (not recorded which).

This clonotype has a count of ten or more. The chain is built from TRBV7-6 and TRBJ2-1, with TRBD2 identical over 12 bases. The CDR3 loop spans 19 amino acids. V dropped 5 bases and J dropped 3; count of bases not matched to a gene: 14. Germline V gene data show CDR1 as SGHVS and CDR2 as FNYEAQ. The CDR3 loop reads CASSPTSRTSGTFYNEQFF. The CDR3 DNA reads TGTGCCAGCAGCCCTACCTCCCGGACTAGCGGGACGTTCTACAATGAGCAGTTCTTC.

J is TRBJ2-6 and V is TRBV27; D is undetermined. The CDR3 runs 15 residues. Between the trimmed V and J ends, which lost 1 base and 1 base, there was a span of 5 bases. Germline V gives CDR1 MNHEY, CDR2 SMNVEV (reference sequence). CDR3 in amino acids: CASSLWGSGANVLTF. CDR3 sequence (DNA): TGTGCCAGCAGTTTATGGGGTTCTGGGGCCAACGTCCTGACTTTC.

In its sample, this clonotype was seen a few times. This chain uses TRBV29-1 with TRBJ2-5, with D perhaps given as TRBD1 or TRBD2 (5 bases each). Germline V CDR1 and CDR2: SQVTM, ANQGSEA. The CDR3 covers 11 residues. The ends were cut back, 7 bases at V and 4 bases at J, with 10 bases in the middle. The CDR3 DNA follows: TGCAGCGCTATGGGGGTAGAGACCCAGTACTTC. Amino acids: CSAMGVETQYF.

The V and J genes are TRBV20-1 and TRBJ2-1, with D hard to call. Germline V gene lookup returns CDR1 DFQATT and CDR2 SNEGSKA (reference sequence). The CDR3 has 12 residues. Deletions cut 1 base from V and 4 bases from J, with 5 bases between. The CDR3 protein is CSARGLYNEQFF. DNA of the CDR3: TGCAGTGCTAGAGGACTGTACAATGAGCAGTTCTTC.

This clonotype was observed a few times. The chain uses TRBV28 and TRBJ1-1, with no clear D. The germline CDR1 and CDR2 sequences are MDHEN and SYDVKM. This CDR3 contains 14 residues. The germline V and J ends were trimmed by 2 bases and 5 bases, with 12 bases remaining between them. As DNA, the CDR3 is TGTGCCAGCAGTTTAGGATACCTACGTACTGAAGCTTTCTTT. It translates to CASSLGYLRTEAFF.

This clonotype occurred many times. V and J are TRBV27 and TRBJ2-1, with D unresolved. CDR1 and CDR2 (germline): MNHEY, SMNVEV (reference sequence). Trimming took off 3 bases at V and 0 bases at J, with 12 bases between the two ends. CDR3 length: 16 amino acids. The CDR3 loop reads CASSFKGLSSYNEQFF. In DNA form, the CDR3 reads TGTGCCAGCAGTTTCAAAGGGTTAAGCTCCTACAATGAGCAGTTCTTC.

This clonotype was seen only a few times. V usage is TRBV3-1 and J usage is TRBJ1-1, with 10 bases lining up with TRBD1. CDR1 is LGHDT and CDR2 is YNNKEL in the germline V gene (reference sequence). The V gene end was trimmed by 4 bases and the J gene end by 5 bases; junction bases not matched to a gene: 7. The length of the CDR3 is 15 residues. CDR3 in DNA: TGTGCCAGCAGCCGCAGGACAGGGGGGAAAACTGAAGCTTTCTTT. Its protein is CASSRRTGGKTEAFF.

The table lists this clonotype with many counts. The J gene is TRBJ2-1, the V gene TRBV10-3; TRBD2 is a possible D gene (5 bases). CDR1 ENHRY and CDR2 SYGVKD come from the germline V gene. CDR3 length equals 13 residues. The ends were cut back, 2 bases at V and 9 bases at J, with 11 bases in the middle. DNA of the CDR3: TGTGCCATCAGTGAGGGACTTCTTATTGAGCAGTTCTTC. Protein sequence: CAISEGLLIEQFF.

This sequence joins TRBV29-1 and TRBJ2-1, with a tentative D call TRBD1 (6 bases). Per the germline V gene, CDR1 is SQVTM and CDR2 is ANQGSEA. V lost 3 bases, J lost 8 bases, and 14 bases lay in between. This CDR3 contains 13 residues. CDR3 sequence (DNA): TGCAGCGTTGACCCAACAGGGATTGATGAGCAGTTCTTC. This gives the protein CSVDPTGIDEQFF.

There are many counts of this clonotype. The chain employs TRBV5-1 and TRBJ2-2; 7 bases map to TRBD1. V shed 4 bases and J 5 bases; nucleotides not matched to a gene: 8. CDR1 and CDR2 from the germline V gene are SGHRS and YFSETQ. The CDR3 spans 15 residues. In nucleotides, the CDR3 is TGCGCCAGCAGCCACACCGACAGGGTGACCGGGGAGCTGTTTTTT. Encoded protein: CASSHTDRVTGELFF.

This clonotype was recorded many times. The genes are TRBV24-1 and TRBJ2-2; 10 bases agree with TRBD2. The CDR3 length is 17 residues. Germline V CDR1 and CDR2: KGHDR, SFDVKD. With 4 bases clipped from V and 3 bases from J, the junction kept 7 bases outside the gene matches. The CDR3 DNA is TGTGCCACCAGTGAGCGCGTGACTAGCGGGCACACCGGGGAGCTGTTTTTT. Protein sequence: CATSERVTSGHTGELFF.

This clonotype was counted between two and nine times. The chain recombines TRBV2 with TRBJ1-1; a possible D gene is TRBD1 (5 bases). This CDR3 region has 13 residues. Between the trimmed V and J ends, which lost 8 bases and 1 base, there was a span of 11 bases. CDR1 and CDR2 (germline): SNHLY, FYNNEI. The CDR3 nucleotides are TGTGCCAGCGACGACAGCTCGAACACTGAAGCTTTCTTT. Its translation is CASDDSSNTEAFF.

A few counts support this clonotype. The chain joins TRBV6-6 to TRBJ1-3; D may be TRBD1 (5 bases). CDR1 and CDR2 (germline): MNHNY, SVGAGI (reference sequence). CDR3 length: 13 residues. Deletions cut 6 bases from V and 2 bases from J, with 8 bases between. The CDR3 coding sequence is TGTGCCAGCAGCCTCAGGGCTGGAAACACCATATATTTT. This gives the protein CASSLRAGNTIYF.

There are a few counts of this clonotype. The chain couples TRBV28 to TRBJ2-3; 9 nucleotides match TRBD2. CDR3 length: 16 amino acids. Per the germline V gene, CDR1 is MDHEN and CDR2 is SYDVKM. The V and J ends lost 5 bases and 7 bases, in that order; junction bases with no gene match: 13. The CDR3 DNA reads as TGTGCCAGCAGTGTAAAGACTAGCGGCCTGGGGCATACGCAGTATTTT. Translation: CASSVKTSGLGHTQYF.

V and J are TRBV3-1 and TRBJ2-1; 8 positions match TRBD2. The CDR3 is made up of 17 amino acids. V gave up 3 bases and J gave up 8 bases; unmatched junction bases: 15. The germline CDR1 and CDR2 sequences are LGHDT and YNNKEL (reference sequence). In DNA form, the CDR3 reads TGTGCCAGCAGCCAGAATTCTCCGGGGGGGCCTGATGATGAGCAGTTCTTC. It encodes CASSQNSPGGPDDEQFF.

This clonotype was seen more than once but under ten times. Relative to the germline gene, one junction end is altered; a read error may explain this. This chain uses TRBV6-2 or TRBV6-3 with TRBJ1-2; a weak D match, TRBD1 (5 bases). The CDR3 is 14 amino acids. CDR1 and CDR2 (germline): MNHEY, SVGEGT. The CDR3 loop reads CASSYGTVLEAGSF. CDR3 nucleotides: TGTGCCAGCAGTTACGGGACGGTCCTTGAGGCGGGCTCCTTC.

In the case of this clonotype: This clone may be a read error of a much larger clone one base away. The gene calls are TRBV28 and TRBJ1-1; possibly TRBD1 for D (6 bases). The V end was cut by 6 bases, the J end by 8 bases, with 13 bases between. Germline loops: CDR1 MDHEN, CDR2 SYDVKM. The CDR3 is 12 amino acids. CDR3 amino acids: CASRLGGPEAFF. The CDR3 bases are TGTGCCAGCAGGCTGGGGGGGCCGGAAGCTTTCTTT.

The chain carries TRBV2 and TRBJ2-1; 9 positions agree with TRBD1. The germline V gene encodes CDR1 SNHLY and CDR2 FYNNEI. CDR3 length: 14 amino acids. Trimming took 5 bases from V and 4 from J; bases not matched to a gene: 3. CDR3 region: CASSPGTGYNEQFF. CDR3 sequence (DNA): TGTGCCAGCAGTCCCGGGACAGGGTACAATGAGCAGTTCTTC. The whole variable domain, filled in from reference TRBV2 and TRBJ2-1, reads EPEVTQTPSHQVTQMGQEVILRCVPISNHLYFYWYRQILGQKVEFLVSFYNNEISEKSEIFDDQFSVERPDGSNFTLKIRSTKLEDSAMYFCASSPGTGYNEQFFGPGTRLTVL.

The table lists this clonotype with many counts. This chain joins TRBV19 and TRBJ2-7; 7 positions match TRBD1. Trimming took 6 bases from V and 5 from J; bases not matched to a gene: 10. Germline V gene data show CDR1 as LNHDA and CDR2 as SQIVND (reference sequence). This CDR3 region has 14 residues. The CDR3 region has the DNA TGTGCCAGTAGATCAGACAGGGACATCCACGAGCAGTACTTC. This translates into CASRSDRDIHEQYF.

This rearrangement joins TRBV30 to TRBJ1-3, with D unresolved. Per the germline V gene, CDR1 is GTSNPN and CDR2 is SVGIG (reference sequence). V lost 0 bases and J lost 6, with 9 bases in between. This CDR3 region has 13 residues. The CDR3 region has the DNA TGTGCCTGGAGTGTAGTTTCGGAAAACACCATATATTTT. This gives the protein CAWSVVSENTIYF.

Many counts were recorded for this clonotype. This rearrangement joins TRBV19 to TRBJ1-5; 9 bases map to TRBD1. Germline lookup yields CDR1 LNHDA and CDR2 SQIVND (reference sequence). The CDR3 spans 14 residues. The trim removed 7 bases at V and 7 bases at J, leaving 8 bases unmatched. The CDR3 loop is CASTPTGGWQPQHF. The CDR3 DNA reads TGTGCCAGTACCCCGACAGGGGGGTGGCAGCCCCAGCATTTT.

The chain is built from TRBV5-4 and TRBJ2-3; TRBD1 agrees at 8 bases. The V gene's germline CDR1 is SGHNT and CDR2 YYREEE (reference sequence). Trimming at V came to 3 bases and at J to 1 base, leaving 4 bases not matched to a gene. This CDR3 spans 15 amino acids. CDR3 amino acids: CASSSVGQGTDTQYF. CDR3 sequence (DNA): TGTGCCAGCAGCTCTGTGGGACAGGGCACAGATACGCAGTATTTT.

This clonotype was recorded many times. This chain uses TRBV5-4 with TRBJ2-5; 10 bases are shared with TRBD1. The CDR3 totals 16 residues. V was pared by 5 bases and J by 4 bases, with 11 bases of the junction left unmatched. Germline values: CDR1 SGHNT, CDR2 YYREEE (reference sequence). CDR3 DNA: TGTGCCAGCAGTTCTACGACGGGACAGGGGATAGAGACCCAGTACTTC. This gives the protein CASSSTTGQGIETQYF.

This clonotype has just a few counts. The CDR3 DNA follows: TGTGCCAGCAGTCATCCGGGACAGGCCACGGGTACTGAAGCTTTCTTT. Residues: CASSHPGQATGTEAFF. The chain links TRBV6-6 to TRBJ1-1; the match to TRBD1 covers 8 bases. The CDR3 consists of 16 residues. The junction had 13 bases not matched to a gene; V was cut back by 5 bases and J by 5 bases. Germline CDR1 MNHNY, CDR2 SVGAGI (reference sequence).

This clonotype was counted at least ten times. The rearrangement links TRBV12-3 or TRBV12-4 to TRBJ2-1, with a possible D match to TRBD2 (6 bases). Trimming took off 5 bases at V and 2 bases at J, with 10 bases between the two ends. The CDR3 runs 14 residues. CDR3 loop: CASSRDSTYNEQFF. CDR3 sequence (DNA): TGTGCCAGCAGTCGGGACTCTACCTACAATGAGCAGTTCTTC.

The gene calls are TRBV18 and TRBJ2-7, with 9 nucleotides matching TRBD1. The germline V gene has CDR1 KGHSH and CDR2 LQKENI. The CDR3 runs 16 residues. Trimming cost V 6 bases and J 1 base; bases outside gene matches: 10. CDR3: CASSRNTGTGSYEQYF. The CDR3 region has the DNA TGTGCCAGCTCTCGTAATACCGGGACAGGGTCCTACGAGCAGTACTTC.

In this sample, this clonotype turned up many times. The chain combines TRBV4-1 with TRBJ2-4; no reliable D call. Germline-derived CDR1 and CDR2 are MGHRA and YSYEKL. Trimming left V 2 bases short and J 0 bases short, with 8 bases between. The CDR3 extends over 15 amino acids. The CDR3 protein is CASSQLSKAKNIQYF. CDR3 coding DNA: TGCGCCAGCAGCCAACTGTCAAAAGCCAAAAACATTCAGTACTTC.

This clonotype was observed a few times. The chain combines TRBV15 with TRBJ2-1, with D hard to call. CDR3 length: 12 residues. CDR1 is LNHNV, CDR2 YYDKDF, per germline (reference sequence). The V gene lost 0 bases and the J gene lost 7 bases, with 4 bases spanning the gap. The CDR3 loop reads CATSRDLNEQFF. CDR3 in DNA: TGTGCCACCAGCAGAGATCTGAATGAGCAGTTCTTC.

This clonotype was observed many times. The gene calls are TRBV21-1 and TRBJ2-6; the table names TRBD1, a call not compared with the DNA. TRBV21-1 is a known pseudogene. The CDR3 runs to 18 residues. The CDR3 nucleotides read TGTGCCAGCAGCCCCCAAGGAGGGACAGCCTCTGGGGCCAACGTCCTGACTTTC. Translated, it gives CASSPQGGTASGANVLTF.

This chain joins TRBV7-8 and TRBJ1-4; 8 nucleotides line up with TRBD1. Germline trimming cut 4 bases from V and 4 bases from J; bases unmatched to any gene: 8. The germline V gene has CDR1 SGHVS and CDR2 FQNEAQ. This CDR3 spans 16 amino acids. CDR3 DNA sequence: TGTGCCAGCAGCTGGACAGGGAGGGAAGATAATGAAAAACTGTTTTTT. Its translation is CASSWTGREDNEKLFF.

This clonotype showed up many times. The chain links TRBV7-2 to TRBJ1-2, with D possibly being TRBD1 (5 bases). Germline lookup yields CDR1 SGHTA and CDR2 FQGNSA. This CDR3 comprises 14 residues. Trimming cost V 4 bases and J 2 bases, with 11 bases left between them. The CDR3 region has the DNA TGTGCCAGCAGCTCTGACAGACAAAACTATGGCTACACCTTC. It codes for CASSSDRQNYGYTF.